The 6 T cell receptor beta chains reported below all come from one sample, sequenced in a study of blood T cell repertoires in COVID-19. Assay: immunoSEQ multiplex PCR; the TCRdb copy retains only in-frame clones and omits some. The sample records 140,000 to 150,000 clones, around 87% being singletons. What was sequenced was PBMCs or T cells enriched from blood (not recorded which). Source of these receptors: a woman aged 25 to 39 with acute COVID-19.

The chain has TRBV5-1 and TRBJ2-1; TRBD2 might be the D (6 bases). Trimming took 0 bases from V and 3 from J, leaving 13 bases between them. The CDR3 consists of 16 residues. Germline loops: CDR1 SGHRS, CDR2 YFSETQ. The CDR3 region has the DNA TGCGCCAGCAGCTTGGGGACGGGACTTAACTACAATGAGCAGTTCTTC. Translated, it gives CASSLGTGLNYNEQFF.

This chain uses TRBV12-3 or TRBV12-4 with TRBJ2-7, with D maybe TRBD1 (6 bases). With 3 bases removed from V and 3 bases from J, the gap between germline ends came to 9 bases. CDR3 length: 13 amino acids. CDR3 loop: CASSFGTFYEQYF. CDR3 nucleotides: TGTGCCAGCAGTTTCGGGACATTCTACGAGCAGTACTTC.

CDR3 amino acids: CASSLKGATGNTIYF. The CDR3 region has the DNA TGTGCCAGCAGTTTGAAGGGGGCTACTGGAAACACCATATATTTT. The chain has TRBV6-5 and TRBJ1-3; 7 nucleotides match TRBD1. Germline CDR1 and CDR2: MNHEY and SVGAGI. The CDR3 runs to 15 residues. V trimming: 4 bases; J trimming: 2 bases; junction bases outside the gene matches: 5.

The rearrangement uses TRBV9 and TRBJ2-1; TRBD2 might be the D (6 bases). Trimming cost V 0 bases and J 0 bases, with 7 bases left between them. This CDR3 is 15 amino acids long. The germline V gene encodes CDR1 SGDLS and CDR2 YYNGEE. The CDR3 is CASSVAEGSYNEQFF. DNA for the CDR3: TGTGCCAGCAGCGTAGCGGAGGGCTCCTACAATGAGCAGTTCTTC.

This clone was observed a handful of times. This rearrangement joins TRBV9 to TRBJ1-2, with 7 bases matching TRBD1. CDR1 is SGDLS, CDR2 YYNGEE, per germline. Trimming took 7 bases from V and 4 from J; bases not matched to a gene: 10. The CDR3 is made up of 14 amino acids. CDR3 in DNA: TGTGCCAGCGCACGGACAGGTACCTTCTATGGCTACACCTTC. Translation gives CASARTGTFYGYTF.

The genes are TRBV19 and TRBJ2-7; TRBD1 agrees at 7 bases. This CDR3 region has 14 residues. Losses at the gene ends were 3 bases for V and 2 bases for J; bases not matched to a gene: 4. Germline lookup yields CDR1 LNHDA and CDR2 SQIVND (reference sequence). The chain's CDR3 is CASSIGQDPYEQYF. The CDR3 bases are TGTGCCAGTAGTATCGGACAGGACCCCTACGAGCAGTACTTC.